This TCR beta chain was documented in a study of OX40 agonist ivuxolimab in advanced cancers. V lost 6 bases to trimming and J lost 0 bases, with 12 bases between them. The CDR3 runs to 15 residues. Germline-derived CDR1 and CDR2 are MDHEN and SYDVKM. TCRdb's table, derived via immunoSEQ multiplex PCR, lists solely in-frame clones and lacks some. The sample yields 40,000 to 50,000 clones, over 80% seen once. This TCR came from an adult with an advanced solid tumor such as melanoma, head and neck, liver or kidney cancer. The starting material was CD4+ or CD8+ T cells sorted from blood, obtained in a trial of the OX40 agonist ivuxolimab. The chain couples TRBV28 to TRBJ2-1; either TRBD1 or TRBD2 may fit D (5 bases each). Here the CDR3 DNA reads TGTGCCAGCAGACTTTGGGACCCCTCCTACAATGAGCAGTTCTTC. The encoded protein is CASRLWDPSYNEQFF.